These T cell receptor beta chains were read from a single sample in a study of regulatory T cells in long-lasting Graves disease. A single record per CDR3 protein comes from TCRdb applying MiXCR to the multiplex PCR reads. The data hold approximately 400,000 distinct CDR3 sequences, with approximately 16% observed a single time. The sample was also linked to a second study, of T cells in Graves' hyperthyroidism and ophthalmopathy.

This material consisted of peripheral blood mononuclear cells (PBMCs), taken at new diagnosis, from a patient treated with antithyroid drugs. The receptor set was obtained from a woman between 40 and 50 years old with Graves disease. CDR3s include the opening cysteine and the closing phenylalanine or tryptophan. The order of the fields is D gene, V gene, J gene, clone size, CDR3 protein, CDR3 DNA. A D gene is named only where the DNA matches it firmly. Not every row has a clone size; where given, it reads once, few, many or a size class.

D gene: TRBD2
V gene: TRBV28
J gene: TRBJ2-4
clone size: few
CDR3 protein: CASRPGTSGSTQYF
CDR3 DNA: TGTGCCAGCAGACCCGGGACTAGCGGGAGTACTCAGTACTTC

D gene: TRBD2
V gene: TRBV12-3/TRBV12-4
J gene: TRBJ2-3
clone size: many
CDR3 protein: CASSSVGLATDTQYF
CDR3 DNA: TGTGCCAGCAGCAGTGTTGGACTAGCCACAGATACGCAGTATTTT

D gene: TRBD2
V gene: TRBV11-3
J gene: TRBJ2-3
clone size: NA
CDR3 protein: CAISRGTSVENTQYF
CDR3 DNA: TGTGCCATCTCGAGGGGGACTAGCGTAGAGAATACGCAGTATTTT

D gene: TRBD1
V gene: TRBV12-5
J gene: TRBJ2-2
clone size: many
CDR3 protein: CASGFGTVTGELFF
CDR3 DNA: TGTGCTAGTGGTTTCGGGACAGTCACCGGGGAGCTGTTTTTT

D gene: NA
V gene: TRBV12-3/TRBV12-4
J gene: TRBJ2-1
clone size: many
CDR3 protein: CASSLDVIPISSYNEQFF
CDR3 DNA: TGTGCCAGCAGTTTAGACGTAATCCCCATCAGCTCCTACAATGAGCAGTTCTTC

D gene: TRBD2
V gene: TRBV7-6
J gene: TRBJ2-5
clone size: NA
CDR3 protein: CASSSGTSDRDQQETQYF
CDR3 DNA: TGTGCCAGCAGCTCCGGGACTAGCGACCGAGACCAACAAGAGACCCAGTACTTC

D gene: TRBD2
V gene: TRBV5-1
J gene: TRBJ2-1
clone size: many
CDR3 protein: CASRASGRADYNEQFF
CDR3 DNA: TGCGCCAGCAGGGCTAGCGGGAGGGCCGATTACAATGAGCAGTTCTTC

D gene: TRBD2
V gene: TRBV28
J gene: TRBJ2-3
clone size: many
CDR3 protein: CASSSWTSGSPDTQYF
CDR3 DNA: TGTGCCAGCAGTTCTTGGACTAGCGGGAGTCCGGATACGCAGTATTTT

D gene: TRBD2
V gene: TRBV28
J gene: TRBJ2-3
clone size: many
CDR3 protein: CASRLLAGGARDTQYF
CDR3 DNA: TGTGCCAGCAGACTTCTAGCGGGAGGGGCAAGGGATACGCAGTATTTT

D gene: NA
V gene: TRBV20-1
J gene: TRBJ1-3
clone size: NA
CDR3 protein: CSANFRERGDTIYF
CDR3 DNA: TGCAGTGCCAACTTCAGGGAAAGGGGTGACACCATATATTTT

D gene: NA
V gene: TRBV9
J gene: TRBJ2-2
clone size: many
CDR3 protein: CASSPQVTGELFF
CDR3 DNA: TGTGCCAGCAGCCCGCAGGTCACCGGGGAGCTGTTTTTT

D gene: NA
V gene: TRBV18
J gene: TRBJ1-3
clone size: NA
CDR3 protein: CASSPRQESSGNTIYF
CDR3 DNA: TGTGCCAGCTCACCCCGACAGGAGAGCTCTGGAAACACCATATATTTT

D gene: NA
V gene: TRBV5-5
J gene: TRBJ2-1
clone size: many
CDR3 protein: CASSLFDNEQFF
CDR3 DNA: TGTGCCAGCAGCTTATTCGACAATGAGCAGTTCTTC

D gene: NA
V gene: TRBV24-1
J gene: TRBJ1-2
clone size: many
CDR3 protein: CATSDLLSQRQDIDNYGYTF
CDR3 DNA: TGTGCCACCAGTGATTTGCTTTCGCAGCGCCAGGATATTGATAACTATGGCTACACCTTC

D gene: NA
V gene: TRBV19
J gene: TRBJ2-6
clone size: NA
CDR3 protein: CASHIGYGQAGANVLTF
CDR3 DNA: TGTGCCAGCCATATAGGCTACGGGCAGGCTGGGGCCAACGTCCTGACTTTC

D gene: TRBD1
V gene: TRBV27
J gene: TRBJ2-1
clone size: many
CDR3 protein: CASSSHRGRINEQFF
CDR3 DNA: TGTGCCAGCAGTTCTCACAGGGGCAGGATAAATGAGCAGTTCTTC

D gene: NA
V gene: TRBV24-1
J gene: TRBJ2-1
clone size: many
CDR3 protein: CATSDSPTYNEQFF
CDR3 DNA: TGTGCCACCAGTGACTCCCCCACCTACAATGAGCAGTTCTTC

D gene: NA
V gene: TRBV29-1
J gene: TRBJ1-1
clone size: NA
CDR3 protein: CSVGQVSMNTEAFF
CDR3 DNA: TGCAGCGTTGGACAAGTATCCATGAACACTGAAGCTTTCTTT

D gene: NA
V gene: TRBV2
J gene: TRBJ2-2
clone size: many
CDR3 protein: CARQGNTGELFF
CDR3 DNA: TGTGCCAGACAGGGGAACACCGGGGAGCTGTTTTTT

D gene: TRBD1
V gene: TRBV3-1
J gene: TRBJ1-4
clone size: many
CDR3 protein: CASSSGGQGYEKLFF
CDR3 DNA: TGTGCCAGCAGCTCCGGGGGACAGGGGTACGAAAAACTGTTTTTT

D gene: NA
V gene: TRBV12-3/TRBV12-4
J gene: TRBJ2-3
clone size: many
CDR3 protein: CASSLSNGDTQYF
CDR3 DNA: TGTGCCAGCAGTTTGTCCAACGGGGATACGCAGTATTTT

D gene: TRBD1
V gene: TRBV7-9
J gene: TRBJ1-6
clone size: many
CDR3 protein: CASSLEGQIYNSPLHF
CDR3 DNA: TGTGCCAGCAGCTTAGAGGGACAGATCTATAATTCACCCCTCCACTTT

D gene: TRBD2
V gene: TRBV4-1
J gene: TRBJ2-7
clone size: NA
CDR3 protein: CASSPKPGLAGGNFSYEQYF
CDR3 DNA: TGCGCCAGCAGCCCGAAACCGGGACTAGCGGGAGGGAATTTCAGCTACGAGCAGTACTTC

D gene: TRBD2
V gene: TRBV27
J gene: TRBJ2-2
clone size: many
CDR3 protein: CASSLTPGLAGFTGELFF
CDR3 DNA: TGTGCCAGCAGTTTAACCCCGGGACTAGCGGGTTTCACCGGGGAGCTGTTTTTT

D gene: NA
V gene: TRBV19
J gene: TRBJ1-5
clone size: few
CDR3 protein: CASSIGWPSNQPQHF
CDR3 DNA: TGTGCCAGTAGTATAGGCTGGCCTAGCAATCAGCCCCAGCATTTT

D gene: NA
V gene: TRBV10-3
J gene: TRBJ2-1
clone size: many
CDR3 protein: CAIRETDEQFF
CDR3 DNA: TGTGCCATCAGAGAGACGGATGAGCAGTTCTTC

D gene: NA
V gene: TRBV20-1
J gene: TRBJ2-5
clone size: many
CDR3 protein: CSASPADSYQETQYF
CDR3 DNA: TGCAGTGCTAGTCCGGCTGACTCGTACCAAGAGACCCAGTACTTC

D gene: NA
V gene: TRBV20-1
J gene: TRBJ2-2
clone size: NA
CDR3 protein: CSATRPGGRGHIGELFF
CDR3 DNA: TGCAGTGCAACGAGACCCGGTGGGCGGGGACACATCGGGGAGCTGTTTTTT

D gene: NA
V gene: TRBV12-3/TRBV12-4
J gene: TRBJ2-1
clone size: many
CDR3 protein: CASSPPGLWNEQFF
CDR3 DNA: TGTGCCAGCAGTCCCCCTGGTCTGTGGAATGAGCAGTTCTTC

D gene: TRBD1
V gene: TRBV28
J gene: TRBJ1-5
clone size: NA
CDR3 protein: CASSLITGANQPQHF
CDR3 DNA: TGTGCCAGCAGTTTAATAACAGGGGCCAATCAGCCCCAGCATTTT

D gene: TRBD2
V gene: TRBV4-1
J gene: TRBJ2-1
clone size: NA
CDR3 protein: CASSQPSGRNEQFF
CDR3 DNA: TGCGCCAGCAGCCAACCTAGCGGGAGGAATGAGCAGTTCTTC

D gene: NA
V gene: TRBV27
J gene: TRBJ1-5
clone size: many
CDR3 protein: CASRHGTPNQPQHF
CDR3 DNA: TGTGCCAGCAGACACGGGACTCCGAATCAGCCCCAGCATTTT

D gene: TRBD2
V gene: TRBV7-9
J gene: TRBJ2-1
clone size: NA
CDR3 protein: CASSPKRGGYNEQFF
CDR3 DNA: TGTGCCAGCAGCCCCAAGCGGGGGGGTTACAATGAGCAGTTCTTC

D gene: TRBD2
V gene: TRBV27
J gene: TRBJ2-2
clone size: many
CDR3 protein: CASSDHSGGYTGELFF
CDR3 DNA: TGTGCCAGCAGCGACCATAGCGGGGGTTACACCGGGGAGCTGTTTTTT

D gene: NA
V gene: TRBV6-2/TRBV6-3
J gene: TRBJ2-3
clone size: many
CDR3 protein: CASRLQLMGDTQYF
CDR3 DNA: TGTGCCAGCAGACTCCAGCTCATGGGAGATACGCAGTATTTT

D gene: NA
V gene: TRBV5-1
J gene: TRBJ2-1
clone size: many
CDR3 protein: CASSLRASEVNEQFF
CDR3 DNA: TGCGCCAGCAGCTTGAGGGCTAGCGAGGTCAATGAGCAGTTCTTC

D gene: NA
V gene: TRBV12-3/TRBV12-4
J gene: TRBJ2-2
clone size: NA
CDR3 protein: CASSYAYETGELFF
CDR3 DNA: TGTGCCAGCAGCTATGCATATGAGACCGGGGAGCTGTTTTTT

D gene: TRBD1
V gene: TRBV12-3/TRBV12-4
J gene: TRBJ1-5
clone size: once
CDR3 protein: CASSLQGVGNQPQHF
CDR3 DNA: TGTGCCAGCAGTTTACAGGGGGTGGGAAATCAGCCCCAGCATTTT

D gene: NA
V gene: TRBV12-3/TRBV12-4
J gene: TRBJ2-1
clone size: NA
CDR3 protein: CASSFSDNYNEQFF
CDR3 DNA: TGTGCCAGCAGTTTTTCCGACAACTACAATGAGCAGTTCTTC